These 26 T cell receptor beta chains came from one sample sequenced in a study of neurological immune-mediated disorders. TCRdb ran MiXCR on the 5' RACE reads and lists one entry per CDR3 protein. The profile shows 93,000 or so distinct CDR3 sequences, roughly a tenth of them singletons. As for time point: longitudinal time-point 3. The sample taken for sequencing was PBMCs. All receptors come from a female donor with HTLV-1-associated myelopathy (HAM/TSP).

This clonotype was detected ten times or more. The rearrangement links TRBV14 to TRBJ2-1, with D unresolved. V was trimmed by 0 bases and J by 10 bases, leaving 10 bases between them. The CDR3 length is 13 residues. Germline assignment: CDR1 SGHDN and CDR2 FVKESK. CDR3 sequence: CASSQDLPQEQFF. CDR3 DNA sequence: TGTGCCAGCAGCCAAGATCTACCCCAAGAGCAGTTCTTC.

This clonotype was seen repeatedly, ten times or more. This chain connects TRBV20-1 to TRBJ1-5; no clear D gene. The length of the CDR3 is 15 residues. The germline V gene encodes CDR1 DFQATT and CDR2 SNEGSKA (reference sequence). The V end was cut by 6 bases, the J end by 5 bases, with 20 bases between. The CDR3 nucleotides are TGCAGTGCCCGCCGAAACCGGGTTGTTGATCAGCCCCAGCATTTT. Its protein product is CSARRNRVVDQPQHF.

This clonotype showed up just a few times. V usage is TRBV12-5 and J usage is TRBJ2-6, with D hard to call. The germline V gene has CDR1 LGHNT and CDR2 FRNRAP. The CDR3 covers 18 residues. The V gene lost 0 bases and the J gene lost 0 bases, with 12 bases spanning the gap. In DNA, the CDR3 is TGTGCTAGTGGTTTGGTGTTGTTGGGTGGCTCTGGGGCCAACGTCCTGACTTTC. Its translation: CASGLVLLGGSGANVLTF. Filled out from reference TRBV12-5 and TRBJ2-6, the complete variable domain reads DARVTQTPRHKVTEMGQEVTMRCQPILGHNTVFWYRQTMMQGLELLAYFRNRAPLDDSGMPKDRFSAEMPDATLATLKIQPSEPRDSAVYFCASGLVLLGGSGANVLTFGAGSRLTVL.

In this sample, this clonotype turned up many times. The CDR3 spells CASRQGERTDTQYF. CDR3 nucleotides: TGCGCCAGCAGACAGGGGGAGAGGACAGATACGCAGTATTTT. The chain uses TRBV5-1 and TRBJ2-3, with 8 positions matching TRBD1. Germline-derived CDR1 and CDR2 are SGHRS and YFSETQ. V shed 5 bases and J 3 bases; nucleotides not matched to a gene: 5. CDR3 size: 14 residues.

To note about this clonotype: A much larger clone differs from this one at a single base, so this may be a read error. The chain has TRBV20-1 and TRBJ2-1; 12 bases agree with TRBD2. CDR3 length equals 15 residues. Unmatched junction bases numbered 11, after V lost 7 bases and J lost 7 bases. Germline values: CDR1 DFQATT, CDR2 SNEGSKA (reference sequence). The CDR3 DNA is TGCAGTGTTGCTACTAGCGGGGGGTTTATAAATGAGCAGTTCTTC. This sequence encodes CSVATSGGFINEQFF.

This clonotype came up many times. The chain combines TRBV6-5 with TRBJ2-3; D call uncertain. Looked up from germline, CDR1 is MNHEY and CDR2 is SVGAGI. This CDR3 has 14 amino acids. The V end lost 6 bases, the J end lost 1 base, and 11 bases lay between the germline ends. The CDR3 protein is CASSLLLRTDTQYF. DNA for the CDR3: TGTGCCAGCAGCCTCCTTCTCCGCACAGATACGCAGTATTTT.

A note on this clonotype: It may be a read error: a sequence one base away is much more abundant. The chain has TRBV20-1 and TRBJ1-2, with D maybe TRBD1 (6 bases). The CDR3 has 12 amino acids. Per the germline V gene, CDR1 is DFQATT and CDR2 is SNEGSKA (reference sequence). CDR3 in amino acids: CTTDRRHYGYSF. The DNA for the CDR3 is TGCACTACTGACAGGAGACACTATGGCTACAGCTTC.

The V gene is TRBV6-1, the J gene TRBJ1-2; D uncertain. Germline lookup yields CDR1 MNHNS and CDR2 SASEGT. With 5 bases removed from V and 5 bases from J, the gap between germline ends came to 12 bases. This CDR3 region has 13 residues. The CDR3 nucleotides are TGTGCCAGCAGTCCTACGACGGGGTATGGCTACACCTTC. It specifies CASSPTTGYGYTF.

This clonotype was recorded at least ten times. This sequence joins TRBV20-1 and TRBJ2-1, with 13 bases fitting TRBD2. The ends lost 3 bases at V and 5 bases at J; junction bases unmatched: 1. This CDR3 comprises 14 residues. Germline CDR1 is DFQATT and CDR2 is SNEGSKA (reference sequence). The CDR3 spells CSASTSGGDNEQFF. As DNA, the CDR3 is TGCAGTGCTAGCACTAGCGGGGGGGACAATGAGCAGTTCTTC.

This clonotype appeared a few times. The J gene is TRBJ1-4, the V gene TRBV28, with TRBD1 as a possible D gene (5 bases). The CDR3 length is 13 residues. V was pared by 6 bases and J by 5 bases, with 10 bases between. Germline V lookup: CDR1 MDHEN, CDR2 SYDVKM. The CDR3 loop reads CASRGRGNEKLFF. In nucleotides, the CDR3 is TGTGCCAGCAGGGGGAGGGGAAATGAAAAACTGTTTTTT. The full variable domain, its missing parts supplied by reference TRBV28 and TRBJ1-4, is DVKVTQSSRYLVKRTGEKVFLECVQDMDHENMFWYRQDPGLGLRLIYFSYDVKMKEKGDIPEGYSVSREKKERFSLILESASTNQTSMYLCASRGRGNEKLFFGSGTQLSVL.

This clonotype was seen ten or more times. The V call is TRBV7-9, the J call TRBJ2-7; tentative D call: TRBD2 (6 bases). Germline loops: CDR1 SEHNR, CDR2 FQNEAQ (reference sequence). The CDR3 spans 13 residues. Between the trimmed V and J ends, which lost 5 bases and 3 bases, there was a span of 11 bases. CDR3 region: CASSPRDVYEQYF. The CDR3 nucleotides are TGTGCCAGCAGCCCGCGGGACGTCTACGAGCAGTACTTC.

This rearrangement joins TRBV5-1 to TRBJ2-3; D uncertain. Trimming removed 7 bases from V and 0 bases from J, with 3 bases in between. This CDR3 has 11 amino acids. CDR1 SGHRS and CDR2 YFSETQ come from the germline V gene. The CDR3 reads CASGSTDTQYF. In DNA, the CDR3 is TGCGCCAGCGGCAGCACAGATACGCAGTATTTT.

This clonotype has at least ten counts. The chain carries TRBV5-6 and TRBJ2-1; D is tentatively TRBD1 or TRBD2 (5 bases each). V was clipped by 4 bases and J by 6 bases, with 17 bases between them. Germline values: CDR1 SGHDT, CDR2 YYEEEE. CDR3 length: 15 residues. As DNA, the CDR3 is TGTGCCAGCAGCCCCCGGGGACGGTTTGTCAATGAGCAGTTCTTC. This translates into CASSPRGRFVNEQFF. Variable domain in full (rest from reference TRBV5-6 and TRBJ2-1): DAGVTQSPTHLIKTRGQQVTLRCSPKSGHDTVSWYQQALGQGPQFIFQYYEEEERQRGNFPDRFSGHQFPNYSSELNVNALLLGDSALYLCASSPRGRFVNEQFFGPGTRLTVL.

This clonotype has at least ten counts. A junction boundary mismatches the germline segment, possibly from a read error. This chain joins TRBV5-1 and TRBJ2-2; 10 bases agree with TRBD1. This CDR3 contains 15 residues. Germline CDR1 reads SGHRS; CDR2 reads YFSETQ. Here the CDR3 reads CASSLTGGDTGELFF. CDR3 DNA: TGTGCCAGCAGTTTGACAGGGGGCGACACCGGGGAGCTGTTTTTT.

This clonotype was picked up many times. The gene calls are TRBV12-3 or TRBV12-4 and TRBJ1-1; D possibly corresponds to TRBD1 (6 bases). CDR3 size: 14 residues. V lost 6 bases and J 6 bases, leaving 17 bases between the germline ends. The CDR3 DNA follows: TGTGCCAGCAGCCTAGAGGGGGATAACGCTGAAGCTTTCTTT. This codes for CASSLEGDNAEAFF.

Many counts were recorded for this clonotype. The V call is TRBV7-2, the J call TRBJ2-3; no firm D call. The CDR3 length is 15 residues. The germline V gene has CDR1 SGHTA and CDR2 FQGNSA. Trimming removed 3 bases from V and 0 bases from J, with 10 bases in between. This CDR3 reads CASSLNLPSTDTQYF. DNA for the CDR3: TGTGCCAGCAGCTTGAACCTTCCTAGCACAGATACGCAGTATTTT.

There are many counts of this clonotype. The CDR3 coding sequence is TGTGCCAGCAGTGAGGACAGGAACACAGATACGCAGTATTTT. This gives the protein CASSEDRNTDTQYF. The chain employs TRBV2 and TRBJ2-3; 7 bases fit TRBD1. The junction had 2 bases not matched to a gene; V was cut back by 3 bases and J by 2 bases. Per the germline V gene, CDR1 is SNHLY and CDR2 is FYNNEI. The CDR3 length is 14 residues.

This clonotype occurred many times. The CDR3 bases are TGTGCCAGCAGCTTAAGGATCTCTGGGGCCAACGTCCTGACTTTC. Protein sequence: CASSLRISGANVLTF. This rearrangement joins TRBV11-2 to TRBJ2-6; D not certain. Germline V lookup: CDR1 SGHAT, CDR2 FQNNGV. The V and J ends lost 2 bases and 0 bases respectively, with 5 bases between them. The CDR3 extends over 15 amino acids.

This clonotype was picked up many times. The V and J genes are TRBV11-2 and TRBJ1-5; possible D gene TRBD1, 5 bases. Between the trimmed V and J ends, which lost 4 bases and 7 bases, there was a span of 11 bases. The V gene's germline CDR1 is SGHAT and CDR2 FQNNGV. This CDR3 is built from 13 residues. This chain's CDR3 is CASSYDGAQPQHF. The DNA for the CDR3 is TGTGCCAGCAGCTACGATGGGGCCCAGCCCCAGCATTTT.

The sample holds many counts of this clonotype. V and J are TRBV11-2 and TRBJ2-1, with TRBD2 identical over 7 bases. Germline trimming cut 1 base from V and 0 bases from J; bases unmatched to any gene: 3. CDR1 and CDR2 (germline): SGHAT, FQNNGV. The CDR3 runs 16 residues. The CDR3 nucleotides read TGTGCCAGCAGCTTAGGTGGCGGGGGCTCCTACAATGAGCAGTTCTTC. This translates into CASSLGGGGSYNEQFF.

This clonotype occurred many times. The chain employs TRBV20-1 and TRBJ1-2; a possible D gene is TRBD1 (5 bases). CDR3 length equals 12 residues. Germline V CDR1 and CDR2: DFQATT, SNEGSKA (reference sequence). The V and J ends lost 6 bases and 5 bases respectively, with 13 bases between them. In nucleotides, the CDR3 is TGCAGTGCAAGGACACCTCTTTATGGCTACACCTTC. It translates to CSARTPLYGYTF.

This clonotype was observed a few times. As DNA, the CDR3 is TGTGCCAGCAGTGAGAAGCGGGGGAACACCGGGGAGCTGTTTTTT. Translated: CASSEKRGNTGELFF. The V and J genes are TRBV6-2 or TRBV6-3 and TRBJ2-2; TRBD2 matches 7 bases. V shed 5 bases and J 1 base; nucleotides not matched to a gene: 4. The CDR3 contains 15 residues. CDR1 MNHEY and CDR2 SVGEGT come from the germline V gene.

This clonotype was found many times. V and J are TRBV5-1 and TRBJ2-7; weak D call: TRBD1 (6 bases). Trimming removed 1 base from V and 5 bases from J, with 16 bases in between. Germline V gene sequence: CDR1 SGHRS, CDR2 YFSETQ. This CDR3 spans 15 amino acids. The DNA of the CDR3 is TGCGCCAGCAGCTTGCCCAGTGGACAGACGGACGAGCAGTACTTC. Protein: CASSLPSGQTDEQYF. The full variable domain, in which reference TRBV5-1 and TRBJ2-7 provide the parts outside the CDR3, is KAGVTQTPRYLIKTRGQQVTLSCSPISGHRSVSWYQQTPGQGLQFLFEYFSETQRNKGNFPGRFSGRQFSNSRSEMNVSTLELGDSALYLCASSLPSGQTDEQYFGPGTRLTVT.

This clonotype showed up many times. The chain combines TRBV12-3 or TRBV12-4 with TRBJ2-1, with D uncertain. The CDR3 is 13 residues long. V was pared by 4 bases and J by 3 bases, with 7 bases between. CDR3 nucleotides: TGTGCCAGCAGTTCCGGATACTACAATGAGCAGTTCTTC. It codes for CASSSGYYNEQFF.

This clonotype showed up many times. The CDR3 spells CASSLGRTGEEKLFF. The CDR3 DNA reads TGTGCCAGCAGCTTGGGGCGGACAGGGGAGGAAAAACTGTTTTTT. This chain connects TRBV5-4 to TRBJ1-4; 9 bases line up with TRBD1. The junction had 5 bases not matched to a gene; V was cut back by 0 bases and J by 8 bases. In germline, CDR1 is SGHNT, CDR2 YYREEE (reference sequence). The CDR3 sequence is 15 residues long. The full variable domain, in which reference TRBV5-4 and TRBJ1-4 provide the parts outside the CDR3, is ETGVTQSPTHLIKTRGQQVTLRCSSQSGHNTVSWYQQALGQGPQFIFQYYREEENGRGNFPPRFSGLQFPNYSSELNVNALELDDSALYLCASSLGRTGEEKLFFGSGTQLSVL.

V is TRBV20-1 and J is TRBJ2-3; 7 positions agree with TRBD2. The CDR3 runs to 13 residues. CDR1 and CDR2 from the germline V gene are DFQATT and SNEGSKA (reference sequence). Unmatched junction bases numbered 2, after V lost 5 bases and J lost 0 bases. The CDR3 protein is CSAPGGSTDTQYF. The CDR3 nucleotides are TGCAGTGCTCCGGGGGGAAGCACAGATACGCAGTATTTT.